This entry describes one T cell receptor (beta chain). The data stem from a study of blood T cell repertoires in COVID-19. Turning to the study itself: PBMCs, B-cell-depleted T cells, or T cells were the source of the cDNA or gDNA that made up the material.

Cohort 3 recovered donors had two negative PCRs, clearance, or symptom resolution. The CDR3 consists of 15 residues. Trimming shortened V by 6 bases and J by 0 bases, and 14 bases separated the two germline ends. The germline V gene has CDR1 ENHRY and CDR2 SYGVKD. In the original analysis: The assay estimated nucleated cells by amplifying reference gene primers. Generated by immunoSEQ multiplex PCR, the TCRdb table keeps only in-frame clones and is missing some. The D gene and trimming were derived from the DNA, and the V and J assignments and clone size from that table. This table holds about 220,000 clones, around 90% found once.

Sequencing was carried out using PBMCs or T cells enriched from blood (not recorded which). The clonotype was recovered from a woman between 25 and 40 years old who had recovered from COVID-19. This chain uses TRBV10-3 with TRBJ1-2, with a weak D call TRBD1 (6 bases). The CDR3 loop is CAIRITTGANYGYTF. For the CDR3, the DNA is TGTGCCATCAGAATCACGACAGGAGCTAACTATGGCTACACCTTC.